This T cell receptor beta chain was observed in a study of CD8+CD57+ T cells in acquired aplastic anemia. Study results and limitations: Between patients and controls, around 31 CD8+ CDR3 sequences were found in common.

TCR beta VDJ and CDR3 profiles were obtained from a genomic DNA template. TCRdb fed the reads into MiXCR, producing one record per CDR3 protein. The table includes more than 95,000 distinct CDR3 sequences, about 40% detected once. This clonotype was counted many times. Its antigen remains unidentified. The patients chosen for sequencing had shown expansion of CD8+CD57+ cells (detected by flow cytometry). CDR1 MNHNS and CDR2 SASEGT come from the germline V gene. V dropped 0 bases and J dropped 2 bases, with 5 bases sitting between them. The CDR3 is 13 residues long. J is TRBJ2-7 and V is TRBV6-1, with D unclear. The sequence was obtained from a human donor with aplastic anemia. The sample taken for sequencing was sorted CD4+, CD8+, or CD8+CD57+ T cells (not recorded which) from PBMCs. CDR3 protein: CASSEAGTYEQYV. CDR3 bases: TGTGCCAGCAGTGAAGCAGGTACCTACGAGCAGTACGTC.